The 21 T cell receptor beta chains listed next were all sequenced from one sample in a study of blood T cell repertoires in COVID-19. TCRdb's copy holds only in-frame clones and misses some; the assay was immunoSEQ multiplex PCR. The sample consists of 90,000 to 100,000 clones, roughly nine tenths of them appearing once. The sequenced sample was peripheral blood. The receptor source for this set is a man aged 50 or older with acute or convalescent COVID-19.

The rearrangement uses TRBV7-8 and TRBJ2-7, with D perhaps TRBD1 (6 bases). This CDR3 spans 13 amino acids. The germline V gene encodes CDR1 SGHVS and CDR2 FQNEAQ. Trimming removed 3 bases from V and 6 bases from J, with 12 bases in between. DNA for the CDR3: TGTGCCAGCAGCTTTGGCAGGGGCGGCGAGCAGTACTTC. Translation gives CASSFGRGGEQYF.

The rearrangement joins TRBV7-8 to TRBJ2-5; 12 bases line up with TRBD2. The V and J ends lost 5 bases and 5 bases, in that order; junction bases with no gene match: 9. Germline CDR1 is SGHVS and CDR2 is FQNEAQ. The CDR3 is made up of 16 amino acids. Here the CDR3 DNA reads TGTGCCAGCAGCGCCAGACTAGCGGGAGAGGGGGAGACCCAGTACTTC. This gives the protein CASSARLAGEGETQYF.

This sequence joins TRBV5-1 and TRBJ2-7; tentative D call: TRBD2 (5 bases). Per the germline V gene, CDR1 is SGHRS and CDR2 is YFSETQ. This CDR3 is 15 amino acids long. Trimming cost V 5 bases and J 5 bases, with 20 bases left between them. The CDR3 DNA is TGCGCCAGCAGGACCGGGTCGGGGAACGGTAACGAGCAGTACTTC. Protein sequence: CASRTGSGNGNEQYF.

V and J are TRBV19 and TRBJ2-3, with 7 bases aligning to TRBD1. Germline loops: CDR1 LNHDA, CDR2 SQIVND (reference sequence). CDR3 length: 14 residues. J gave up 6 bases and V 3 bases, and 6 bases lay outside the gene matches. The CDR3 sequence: CASSIEGARDTQYF. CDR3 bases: TGTGCCAGTAGTATTGAGGGGGCTAGGGATACGCAGTATTTT.

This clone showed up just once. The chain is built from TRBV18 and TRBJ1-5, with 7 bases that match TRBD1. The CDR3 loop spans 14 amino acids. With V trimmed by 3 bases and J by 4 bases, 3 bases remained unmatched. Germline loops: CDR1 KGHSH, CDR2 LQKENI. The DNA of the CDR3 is TGTGCCAGCTCACCGGCGACAGGGAATCAGCCCCAGCATTTT. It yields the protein CASSPATGNQPQHF.

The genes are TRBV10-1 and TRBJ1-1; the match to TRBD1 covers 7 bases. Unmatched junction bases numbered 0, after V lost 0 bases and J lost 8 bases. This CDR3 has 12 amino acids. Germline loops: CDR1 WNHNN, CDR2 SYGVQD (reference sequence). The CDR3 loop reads CASSESTGEAFF. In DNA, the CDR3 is TGCGCCAGCAGTGAGTCGACAGGGGAAGCTTTCTTT.

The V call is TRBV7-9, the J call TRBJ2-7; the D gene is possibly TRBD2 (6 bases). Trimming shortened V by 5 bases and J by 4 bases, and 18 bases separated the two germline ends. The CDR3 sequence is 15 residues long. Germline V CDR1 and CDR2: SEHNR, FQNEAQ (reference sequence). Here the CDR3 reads CASSIRDGGSYEQYF. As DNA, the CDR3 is TGTGCCAGCAGCATCCGGGACGGAGGGTCTTACGAGCAGTACTTC. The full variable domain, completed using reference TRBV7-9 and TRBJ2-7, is DTGVSQNPRHKITKRGQNVTFRCDPISEHNRLYWYRQTLGQGPEFLTYFQNEAQLEKSRLLSDRFSAERPKGSFSTLEIQRTEQGDSAMYLCASSIRDGGSYEQYFGPGTRLTVT.

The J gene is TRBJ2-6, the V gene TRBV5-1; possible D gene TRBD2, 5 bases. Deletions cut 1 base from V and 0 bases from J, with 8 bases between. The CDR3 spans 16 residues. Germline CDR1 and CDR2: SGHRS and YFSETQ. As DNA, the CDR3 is TGCGCCAGCAGCTTGATAGGGAGCTCTGGGGCCAACGTCCTGACTTTC. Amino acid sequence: CASSLIGSSGANVLTF.

The CDR3 spells CSASTGDVYGYTF. The CDR3 DNA reads as TGCAGTGCTAGTACAGGGGATGTCTATGGCTACACCTTC. The rearrangement links TRBV20-1 to TRBJ1-2; 7 positions match TRBD1. The V segment lost 3 bases and the J segment 4 bases; nucleotides outside the gene matches: 5. The CDR3 is 13 amino acids. Germline V gene data show CDR1 as DFQATT and CDR2 as SNEGSKA (reference sequence).

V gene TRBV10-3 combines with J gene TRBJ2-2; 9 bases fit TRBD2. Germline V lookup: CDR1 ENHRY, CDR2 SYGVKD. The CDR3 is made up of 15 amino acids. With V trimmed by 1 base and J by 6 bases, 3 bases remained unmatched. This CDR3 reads CAISELAGVSGELFF. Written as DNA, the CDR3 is TGTGCCATCAGTGAGTTAGCGGGAGTCTCCGGGGAGCTGTTTTTT.

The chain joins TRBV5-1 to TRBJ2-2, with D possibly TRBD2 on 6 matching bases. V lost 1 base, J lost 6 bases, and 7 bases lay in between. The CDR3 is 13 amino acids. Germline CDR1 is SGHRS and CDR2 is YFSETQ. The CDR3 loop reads CASSLRGAGELFF. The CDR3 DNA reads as TGCGCCAGCAGCTTGCGCGGGGCCGGGGAGCTGTTTTTT.

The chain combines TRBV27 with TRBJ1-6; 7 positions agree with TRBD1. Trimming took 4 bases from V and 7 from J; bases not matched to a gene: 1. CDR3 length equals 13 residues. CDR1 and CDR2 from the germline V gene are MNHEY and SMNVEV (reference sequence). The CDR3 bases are TGTGCCAGCAGTTCAGGGGGAAATTCACCCCTCCACTTT. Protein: CASSSGGNSPLHF.

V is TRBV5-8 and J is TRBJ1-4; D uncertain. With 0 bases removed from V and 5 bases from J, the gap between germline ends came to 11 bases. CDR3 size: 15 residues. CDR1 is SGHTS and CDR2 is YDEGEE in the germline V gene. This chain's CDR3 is CASSLAGLTNEKLFF. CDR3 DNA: TGTGCCAGCAGCTTGGCCGGACTTACGAATGAAAAACTGTTTTTT.

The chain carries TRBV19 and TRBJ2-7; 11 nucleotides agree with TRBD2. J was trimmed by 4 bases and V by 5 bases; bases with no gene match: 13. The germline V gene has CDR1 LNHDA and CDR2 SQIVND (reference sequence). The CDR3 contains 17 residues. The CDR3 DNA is TGTGCCAGTAGTCCCGGGACTAGCGGCCCCAGACCTTACGAGCAGTACTTC. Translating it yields CASSPGTSGPRPYEQYF.

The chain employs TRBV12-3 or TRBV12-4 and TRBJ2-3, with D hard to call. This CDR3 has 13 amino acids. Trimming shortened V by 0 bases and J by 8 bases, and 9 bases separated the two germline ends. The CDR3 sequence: CASSLAERGTQYF. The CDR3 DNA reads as TGTGCCAGCAGTTTAGCGGAGCGAGGTACGCAGTATTTT.

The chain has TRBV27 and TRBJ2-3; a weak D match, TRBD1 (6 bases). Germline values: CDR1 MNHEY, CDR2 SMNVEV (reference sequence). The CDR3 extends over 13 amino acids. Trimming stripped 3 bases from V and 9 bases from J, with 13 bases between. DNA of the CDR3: TGTGCCAGCAGTTTGACAGGCCCGGAGACGCAGTATTTT. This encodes CASSLTGPETQYF.

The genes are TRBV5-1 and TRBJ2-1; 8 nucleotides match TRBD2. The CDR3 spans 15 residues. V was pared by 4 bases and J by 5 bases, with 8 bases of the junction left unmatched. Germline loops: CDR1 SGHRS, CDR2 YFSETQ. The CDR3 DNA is TGCGCCAGCAGCCCTATCCCGCGGGGGGACAATGAGCAGTTCTTC. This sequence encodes CASSPIPRGDNEQFF.

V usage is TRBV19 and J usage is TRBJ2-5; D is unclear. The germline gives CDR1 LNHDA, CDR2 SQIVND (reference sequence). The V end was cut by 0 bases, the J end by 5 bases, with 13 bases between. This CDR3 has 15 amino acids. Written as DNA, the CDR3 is TGTGCCAGTAGTATAGACACAAACCGGCGGGAGACCCAGTACTTC. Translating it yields CASSIDTNRRETQYF.

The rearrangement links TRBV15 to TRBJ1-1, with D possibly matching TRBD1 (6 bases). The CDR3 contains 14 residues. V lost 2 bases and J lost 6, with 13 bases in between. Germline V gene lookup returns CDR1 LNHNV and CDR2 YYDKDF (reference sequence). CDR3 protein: CATSRMTGPAEAFF. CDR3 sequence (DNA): TGTGCCACCAGCAGAATGACAGGCCCGGCTGAAGCTTTCTTT.

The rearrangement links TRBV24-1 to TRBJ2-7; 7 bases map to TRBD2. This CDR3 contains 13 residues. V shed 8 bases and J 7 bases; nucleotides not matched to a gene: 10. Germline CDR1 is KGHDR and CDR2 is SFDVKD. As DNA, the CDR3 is TGTGCCACCATGAGAGGGAGGGGCCTGGAGCAGTACTTC. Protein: CATMRGRGLEQYF.

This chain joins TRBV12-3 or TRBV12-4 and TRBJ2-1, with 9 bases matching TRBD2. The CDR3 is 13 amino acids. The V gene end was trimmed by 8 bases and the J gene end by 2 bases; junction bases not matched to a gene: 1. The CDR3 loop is CASSSGTYNEQFF. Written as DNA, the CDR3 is TGTGCCAGCTCTAGCGGGACCTACAATGAGCAGTTCTTC.